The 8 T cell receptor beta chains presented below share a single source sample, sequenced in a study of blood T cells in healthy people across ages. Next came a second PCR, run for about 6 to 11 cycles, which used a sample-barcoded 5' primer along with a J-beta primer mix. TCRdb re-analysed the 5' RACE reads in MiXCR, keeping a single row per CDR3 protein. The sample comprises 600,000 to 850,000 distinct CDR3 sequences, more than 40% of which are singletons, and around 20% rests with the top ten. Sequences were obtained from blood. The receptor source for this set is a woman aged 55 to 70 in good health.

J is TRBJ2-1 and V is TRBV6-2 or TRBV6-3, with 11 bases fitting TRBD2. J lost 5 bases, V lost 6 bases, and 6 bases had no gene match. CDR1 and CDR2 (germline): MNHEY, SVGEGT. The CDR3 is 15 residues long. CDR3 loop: CASRRLAGKDNEQFF. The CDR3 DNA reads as TGTGCCAGCAGGAGACTAGCGGGAAAAGACAATGAGCAGTTCTTC.

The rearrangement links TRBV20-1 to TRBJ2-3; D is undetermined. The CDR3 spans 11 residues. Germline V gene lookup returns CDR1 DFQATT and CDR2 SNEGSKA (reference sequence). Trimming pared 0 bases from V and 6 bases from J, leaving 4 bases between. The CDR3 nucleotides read TGCAGTGCTAGAGACGTGGATACGCAGTATTTT. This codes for CSARDVDTQYF.

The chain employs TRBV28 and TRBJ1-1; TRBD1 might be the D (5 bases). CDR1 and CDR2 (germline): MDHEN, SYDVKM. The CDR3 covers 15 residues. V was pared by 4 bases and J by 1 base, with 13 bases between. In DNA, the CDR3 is TGTGCCAGCAGTTCTTCCGGGGACTCGAACACTGAAGCTTTCTTT. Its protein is CASSSSGDSNTEAFF.

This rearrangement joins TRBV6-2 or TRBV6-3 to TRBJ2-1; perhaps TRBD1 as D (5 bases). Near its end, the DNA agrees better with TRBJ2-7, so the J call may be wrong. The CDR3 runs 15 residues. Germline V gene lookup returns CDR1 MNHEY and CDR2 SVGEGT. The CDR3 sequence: CASSRDWGALNEQYF. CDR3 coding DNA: TGTGCCAGCAGCCGCGACTGGGGCGCGCTGAATGAGCAGTACTTC.

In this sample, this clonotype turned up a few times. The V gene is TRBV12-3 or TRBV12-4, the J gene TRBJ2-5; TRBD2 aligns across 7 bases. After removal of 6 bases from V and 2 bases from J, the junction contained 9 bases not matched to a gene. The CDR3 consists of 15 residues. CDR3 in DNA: TGTGCCAGCAGGCGGGGGACGGCCACTCAAGAGACCCAGTACTTC. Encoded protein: CASRRGTATQETQYF.

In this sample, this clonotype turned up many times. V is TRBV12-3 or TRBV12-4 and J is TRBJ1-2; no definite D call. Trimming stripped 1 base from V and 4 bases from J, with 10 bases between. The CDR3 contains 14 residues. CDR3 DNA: TGTGCCAGCAGTTTAGACCCGACTTCCTATGGCTACACCTTC. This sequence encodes CASSLDPTSYGYTF.

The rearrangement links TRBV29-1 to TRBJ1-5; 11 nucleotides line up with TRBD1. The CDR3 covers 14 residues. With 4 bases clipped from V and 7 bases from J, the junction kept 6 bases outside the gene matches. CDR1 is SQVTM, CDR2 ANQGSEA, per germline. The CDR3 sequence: CSVAGQGGGQPQHF. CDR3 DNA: TGCAGCGTTGCGGGACAGGGGGGAGGCCAGCCCCAGCATTTT.

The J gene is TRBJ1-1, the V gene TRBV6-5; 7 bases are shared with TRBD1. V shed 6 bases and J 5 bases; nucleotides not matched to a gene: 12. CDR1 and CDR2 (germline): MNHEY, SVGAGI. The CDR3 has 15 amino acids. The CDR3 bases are TGTGCCAGCAGACCACCGGGACAGCCAGTGACTGAAGCTTTCTTT. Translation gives CASRPPGQPVTEAFF.